The clone carrying this T cell receptor beta chain was observed a handful of times. What it recognizes is unknown. Sequencing was at deep level. As processed by the authors: Junction-only sequences without quality scores were provided by ImmunoSEQ, so filtering was different. Clones were sequenced by immunoSEQ multiplex PCR, and TCRdb holds only the in-frame ones, with some missing. V and J calls and clone size come straight from that table; D and trimming were deduced from the DNA. The sample lists a few million clones; just over 90% were seen once. The sample comes from a study of shared clonotypes between healthy human individuals. On the study more broadly: Those who served as donors were two women and a few men between the ages of 18 and 49. Findings of the study overall: Relative to clonotypes present in all four donors, those not shared had lower generation probabilities.

Terminally differentiated effector memory CD45RA+ cells were left out of the naive CD8 fraction, which was CD45RO-negative and positively selected for CCR7. V lost 1 base, J lost 6 bases, and 4 bases lay in between. In germline, CDR1 is SGHAT, CDR2 FQNNGV. CDR3 length: 12 amino acids. The sequence was collected from a man younger than 30 in good health. Some clones in this sample may be carry-over from other donors' samples. Source material: naive CD8+ T cells from PBMCs. The chain combines TRBV11-2 with TRBJ2-1; no reliable D call. The CDR3 protein is CASSLALNEQFF. The DNA for the CDR3 is TGTGCCAGCAGCTTAGCTCTCAATGAGCAGTTCTTC.